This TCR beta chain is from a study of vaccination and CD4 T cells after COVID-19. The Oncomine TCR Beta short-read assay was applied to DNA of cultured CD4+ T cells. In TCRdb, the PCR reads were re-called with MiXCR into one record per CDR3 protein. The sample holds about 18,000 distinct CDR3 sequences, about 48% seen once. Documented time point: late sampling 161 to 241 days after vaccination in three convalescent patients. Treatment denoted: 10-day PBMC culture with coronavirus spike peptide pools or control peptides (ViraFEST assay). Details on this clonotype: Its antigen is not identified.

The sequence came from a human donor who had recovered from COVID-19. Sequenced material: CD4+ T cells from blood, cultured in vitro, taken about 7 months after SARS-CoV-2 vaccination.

The CDR3 DNA follows: TGCGCCAGCAGCCAAGATTCGCCGGGACAGGGGGCGTCTGGCTACACCTTC. The encoded protein is CASSQDSPGQGASGYTF. The V gene is TRBV4-1, the J gene TRBJ1-2; 12 bases are shared with TRBD1. The CDR3 is 17 residues long. Looked up from germline, CDR1 is MGHRA and CDR2 is YSYEKL. With 0 bases clipped from V and 7 bases from J, the junction kept 9 bases outside the gene matches.